The 32 T cell receptor beta chains presented below share a single source sample, sequenced in a study of T cell responses to AZD1222 COVID-19 vaccine (dated by TCRdb to the early 2020s). The receptor library was made with the immunoSEQ multiplex PCR assay. Here the immuneACCESS table is served through TCRdb, limited to in-frame sequences with V and J called. Missing clones are a known gap in these copies; in checked studies unresolved V genes cover under half, and the rest lacks a known reason. The sample includes approximately 160,000 clones, with 90% to 95% observed a single time. The leading ten clones occupy about 5% of the sample. Reading the label with the study, this specimen's time point is: baseline before first vaccination. Sequencing was performed on peripheral blood, taken on day 0 of AZD1222 vaccination. These receptors were collected from an adult in good health.

DNA of the CDR3: TGTGCCAGCAGTGTTAAGGGGAGTAATGAAAAACTGTTTTTT. Translation gives CASSVKGSNEKLFF. The rearrangement joins TRBV28 to TRBJ1-4, with a possible D match to TRBD1 (5 bases). V lost 5 bases, J lost 4 bases, and 11 bases lay in between. This CDR3 spans 14 amino acids. Germline V gene sequence: CDR1 MDHEN, CDR2 SYDVKM.

The genes are TRBV9 and TRBJ1-2; D may be TRBD1 (6 bases). Germline CDR1 and CDR2: SGDLS and YYNGEE. This CDR3 spans 13 amino acids. Between the trimmed V and J ends, which lost 0 bases and 3 bases, there was a span of 6 bases. In DNA, the CDR3 is TGTGCCAGCAGCGTAGACAGGGACTATGGCTACACCTTC. As protein: CASSVDRDYGYTF.

The J gene is TRBJ2-7, the V gene TRBV27; 13 bases are shared with TRBD2. CDR1 and CDR2 (germline): MNHEY, SMNVEV (reference sequence). This CDR3 comprises 17 residues. Germline trimming cut 5 bases from V and 1 base from J; bases unmatched to any gene: 8. The CDR3 DNA sequence: TGTGCCAGCAGTCCCCGGACTAGCGGGAGCTTATCCTACGAGCAGTACTTC. Translated: CASSPRTSGSLSYEQYF.

The genes are TRBV19 and TRBJ1-2, with 7 bases lining up with TRBD1. The CDR3 length is 13 residues. V was clipped by 6 bases and J by 6 bases; unmatched bases: 7. CDR1 is LNHDA, CDR2 SQIVND, per germline (reference sequence). This chain's CDR3 is CASRPATGNGYTF. The DNA for the CDR3 is TGTGCCAGTAGACCCGCGACAGGGAATGGCTACACCTTC.

This clone was recorded only once. The chain carries TRBV5-1 and TRBJ2-7, with D hard to call. CDR1 is SGHRS, CDR2 YFSETQ, per germline. This CDR3 comprises 13 residues. Trimming pared 7 bases from V and 0 bases from J, leaving 11 bases between. CDR3 region: CASYGRYSYEQYF. CDR3 nucleotides: TGCGCCAGCTACGGACGGTACTCCTACGAGCAGTACTTC.

A few counts support this clone. This rearrangement joins TRBV2 to TRBJ1-1; no definite D call. The CDR3 extends over 13 amino acids. The V gene lost 2 bases and the J gene lost 6 bases, with 10 bases spanning the gap. CDR1 and CDR2 from the germline V gene are SNHLY and FYNNEI. This CDR3 reads CASSEIRKAEAFF. In DNA, the CDR3 is TGTGCCAGCAGTGAAATAAGGAAAGCTGAAGCTTTCTTT. The whole variable domain, remainder taken from reference TRBV2 and TRBJ1-1, is EPEVTQTPSHQVTQMGQEVILRCVPISNHLYFYWYRQILGQKVEFLVSFYNNEISEKSEIFDDQFSVERPDGSNFTLKIRSTKLEDSAMYFCASSEIRKAEAFFGQGTRLTVV.

The chain uses TRBV9 and TRBJ2-7; perhaps TRBD2 as D (6 bases). CDR1 and CDR2 from the germline V gene are SGDLS and YYNGEE. The V gene lost 3 bases and the J gene lost 4 bases, with 17 bases spanning the gap. This CDR3 is 15 amino acids long. CDR3 bases: TGTGCCAGCAGCGGGCTTGGAGGGGCGGGGTACGAGCAGTACTTC. Encoded protein: CASSGLGGAGYEQYF.

The chain employs TRBV6-2 or TRBV6-3 and TRBJ1-2, with TRBD1 identical over 8 bases. V shed 6 bases and J 7 bases; nucleotides not matched to a gene: 7. Germline CDR1 reads MNHEY; CDR2 reads SVGEGT. The CDR3 runs to 13 residues. The CDR3 DNA follows: TGTGCCAGCAGCGTCGACAGGGGCGGTGGCTACACCTTC. Its protein is CASSVDRGGGYTF.

The chain has TRBV11-2 and TRBJ2-2; D remains ambiguous. This CDR3 comprises 16 residues. The V end lost 4 bases, the J end lost 0 bases, and 12 bases lay between the germline ends. Germline CDR1 reads SGHAT; CDR2 reads FQNNGV. The CDR3 DNA sequence: TGTGCCAGCAGCTCCTTGGGCCTAGCGAACACCGGGGAGCTGTTTTTT. Translating gives CASSSLGLANTGELFF.

The chain's CDR3 is CASSATQGGNSPLHF. The CDR3 bases are TGCGCCAGCAGCGCCACCCAGGGAGGCAATTCACCCCTCCACTTT. V gene TRBV5-1 combines with J gene TRBJ1-6; tentatively, D is TRBD1 (5 bases). The CDR3 extends over 15 amino acids. CDR1 and CDR2 (germline): SGHRS, YFSETQ. V lost 4 bases, J lost 7 bases, and 15 bases lay in between.

V gene TRBV27 combines with J gene TRBJ1-2; 8 bases match TRBD1. The CDR3 totals 12 residues. The V gene's germline CDR1 is MNHEY and CDR2 SMNVEV (reference sequence). V was clipped by 5 bases and J by 7 bases; unmatched bases: 3. As DNA, the CDR3 is TGTGCCAGCAGTGACAGGGGCAGTGGCTACACCTTC. Translation gives CASSDRGSGYTF.

The rearrangement joins TRBV11-1 to TRBJ1-5; TRBD1 is a possible D gene (5 bases). Germline CDR1 SGHAT, CDR2 FQDESV (reference sequence). Deletions cut 4 bases from V and 6 bases from J, with 10 bases between. There are 13 residues in the CDR3. Here the CDR3 reads CASSSGRAQPQHF. CDR3 nucleotide sequence: TGTGCCAGCAGCTCAGGGAGGGCTCAGCCCCAGCATTTT. The full variable domain, rest sourced from reference TRBV11-1 and TRBJ1-5, is EAEVAQSPRYKITEKSQAVAFWCDPISGHATLYWYRQILGQGPELLVQFQDESVVDDSQLPKDRFSAERLKGVDSTLKIQPAELGDSAMYLCASSSGRAQPQHFGDGTRLSIL.

The V and J genes are TRBV2 and TRBJ1-3; D not certain. Trimming shortened V by 5 bases and J by 0 bases, and 2 bases separated the two germline ends. CDR1 SNHLY and CDR2 FYNNEI come from the germline V gene. CDR3 length: 12 residues. In DNA, the CDR3 is TGTGCCAGCAGTTTCTCTGGAAACACCATATATTTT. Translating gives CASSFSGNTIYF.

The chain has TRBV7-6 and TRBJ2-2, with unresolved D. Looked up from germline, CDR1 is SGHVS and CDR2 is FNYEAQ. Trimming cost V 3 bases and J 3 bases, with 14 bases left between them. CDR3 size: 16 residues. CDR3 region: CASSFDGTTYTGELFF. CDR3 nucleotides: TGTGCCAGCAGCTTCGACGGCACGACGTACACCGGGGAGCTGTTTTTT. The whole variable domain, filled in from reference TRBV7-6 and TRBJ2-2, reads GAGVSQSPRYKVTKRGQDVALRCDPISGHVSLYWYRQALGQGPEFLTYFNYEAQQDKSGLPNDRFSAERPEGSISTLTIQRTEQRDSAMYRCASSFDGTTYTGELFFGEGSRLTVL.

The rearrangement uses TRBV28 and TRBJ2-7; TRBD1 or TRBD2 may be the D gene (5 bases each). In germline, CDR1 is MDHEN, CDR2 SYDVKM. Trimming stripped 5 bases from V and 6 bases from J, with 20 bases between. CDR3 length equals 15 residues. The CDR3 region is CASSAWDQGWAEQYF. As DNA, the CDR3 is TGTGCCAGCAGTGCATGGGACCAAGGGTGGGCCGAGCAGTACTTC.

The V and J genes are TRBV19 and TRBJ2-1; D ambiguous. Trimming stripped 5 bases from V and 4 bases from J, with 6 bases between. Germline V gene data show CDR1 as LNHDA and CDR2 as SQIVND (reference sequence). The CDR3 loop spans 12 amino acids. CDR3 bases: TGTGCCAGTAGTTACAGTTACAATGAGCAGTTCTTC. Protein product: CASSYSYNEQFF.

This clone showed up just once. The chain joins TRBV6-2 or TRBV6-3 to TRBJ1-5, with D unclear. The V and J ends lost 5 bases and 8 bases respectively, with 10 bases between them. CDR1 is MNHEY, CDR2 SVGEGT, per germline. The CDR3 totals 12 residues. This chain's CDR3 is CASSPRGEPQHF. Written as DNA, the CDR3 is TGTGCCAGCAGTCCGCGGGGTGAGCCCCAGCATTTT.

This rearrangement joins TRBV7-2 to TRBJ1-1; TRBD1 matches at 8 bases. This CDR3 comprises 14 residues. Losses at the gene ends were 5 bases for V and 4 bases for J; bases not matched to a gene: 6. From germline, CDR1 is SGHTA and CDR2 FQGNSA. CDR3 sequence: CASSPDRGPTEAFF. CDR3 sequence (DNA): TGTGCCAGCAGCCCTGACAGGGGTCCCACTGAAGCTTTCTTT.

The chain couples TRBV2 to TRBJ2-2; D ambiguous. Trimming removed 4 bases from V and 1 base from J, with 7 bases in between. This CDR3 contains 14 residues. Germline CDR1 SNHLY, CDR2 FYNNEI. CDR3 nucleotides: TGTGCCAGCAGTGTTGCCAGGAACACCGGGGAGCTGTTTTTT. It codes for CASSVARNTGELFF.

This clone was observed once. The chain combines TRBV7-3 with TRBJ2-1, with TRBD2 identical over 8 bases. This CDR3 region has 16 residues. CDR1 SGHTA and CDR2 FQGTGA come from the germline V gene. Unmatched junction bases numbered 12, after V lost 2 bases and J lost 9 bases. The CDR3 loop reads CASSLDRSGSASEQFF. The CDR3 DNA is TGTGCCAGCAGCTTAGATCGGAGCGGGAGTGCGAGTGAGCAGTTCTTC.

The chain couples TRBV27 to TRBJ2-7; D remains unclear. The CDR3 runs 13 residues. V was pared by 2 bases and J by 2 bases, with 7 bases between. Per germline, CDR1 MNHEY and CDR2 SMNVEV (reference sequence). CDR3: CASSLMATYEQYF. As DNA, the CDR3 is TGTGCCAGCAGTTTAATGGCCACCTACGAGCAGTACTTC.

The sample holds one count of this clone. The chain recombines TRBV4-3 with TRBJ2-7; 11 bases align to TRBD2. This CDR3 region has 16 residues. The junction had 4 bases not matched to a gene; V was cut back by 2 bases and J by 1 base. Germline values: CDR1 LGHNA, CDR2 YSLEER. CDR3 DNA: TGCGCCAGCAGCCAAACCGGGACTAGCGGATCCTACGAGCAGTACTTC. Residues: CASSQTGTSGSYEQYF.

The chain links TRBV28 to TRBJ2-1, with a weak D call TRBD2 (7 bases). This CDR3 has 13 residues. Per germline, CDR1 MDHEN and CDR2 SYDVKM. V was pared by 10 bases and J by 7 bases, with 17 bases between. In DNA, the CDR3 is TGTGCCACCGATCGGGGGGCGTCAAATGAGCAGTTCTTC. Translated, it gives CATDRGASNEQFF. Filled out from reference TRBV28 and TRBJ2-1, the complete variable domain reads DVKVTQSSRYLVKRTGEKVFLECVQDMDHENMFWYRQDPGLGLRLIYFSYDVKMKEKGDIPEGYSVSREKKERFSLILESASTNQTSMYLCATDRGASNEQFFGPGTRLTVL.

This chain connects TRBV19 to TRBJ2-2; D could derive from TRBD1 or TRBD2 (7 bases each). The CDR3 runs 15 residues. Trimming took 6 bases from V and 2 from J, leaving 13 bases between them. Germline V CDR1 and CDR2: LNHDA, SQIVND (reference sequence). CDR3 DNA sequence: TGTGCCAGTAGCCAGGGGGGGTTTAACACCGGGGAGCTGTTTTTT. Translating it yields CASSQGGFNTGELFF. Drawing the rest from reference TRBV19 and TRBJ2-2, the complete variable domain is DGGITQSPKYLFRKEGQNVTLSCEQNLNHDAMYWYRQDPGQGLRLIYYSQIVNDFQKGDIAEGYSVSREKKESFPLTVTSAQKNPTAFYLCASSQGGFNTGELFFGEGSRLTVL.

The chain uses TRBV9 and TRBJ2-2, with 14 bases fitting TRBD2. V trimming: 0 bases; J trimming: 5 bases; junction bases outside the gene matches: 0. Germline V gene sequence: CDR1 SGDLS, CDR2 YYNGEE. The CDR3 length is 16 residues. CDR3 DNA: TGTGCCAGCAGCGTAGGGACTAGCGGGAGGACCGGGGAGCTGTTTTTT. Translation: CASSVGTSGRTGELFF.

This rearrangement joins TRBV3-1 (or the pseudogene TRBV3-2) to TRBJ1-1; tentatively, D is TRBD1 (5 bases). V lost 4 bases to trimming and J lost 0 bases, with 15 bases between them. This CDR3 contains 16 residues. Germline CDR1 is LGHDT and CDR2 is YNNKEL (reference sequence). The CDR3 sequence: CASSRGGWGMNTEAFF. In DNA, the CDR3 is TGTGCCAGCAGCCGGGGAGGCTGGGGGATGAACACTGAAGCTTTCTTT.

The chain links TRBV11-2 to TRBJ1-4; TRBD1 aligns across 7 bases. The CDR3 is 15 amino acids. V trimming: 7 bases; J trimming: 8 bases; junction bases outside the gene matches: 13. The germline V gene has CDR1 SGHAT and CDR2 FQNNGV. In nucleotides, the CDR3 is TGTGCCAGCACCGCCGTAGGGGGCCCGGGGGAAAAACTGTTTTTT. Protein: CASTAVGGPGEKLFF.

This clone was seen just once. The CDR3 coding sequence is TGCGCCAGCAGTGACCAGCGGGAGCTTCTCGACAATGAGCAGTTCTTC. Protein: CASSDQRELLDNEQFF. The rearrangement links TRBV10-1 to TRBJ2-1; 8 bases align to TRBD2. CDR3 length: 16 amino acids. Germline loops: CDR1 WNHNN, CDR2 SYGVQD (reference sequence). Trimming removed 3 bases from V and 5 bases from J; junction bases left unmatched: 9.

Only one count was recorded for this clone. The gene calls are TRBV4-3 and TRBJ2-1; 9 nucleotides agree with TRBD2. Trimming at V came to 3 bases and at J to 6 bases, leaving 9 bases not matched to a gene. This CDR3 is 16 amino acids long. In germline, CDR1 is LGHNA, CDR2 YSLEER. CDR3 DNA: TGCGCCAGCAGCCATACGGGACTAGCAAAGATCAATGAGCAGTTCTTC. Encoded protein: CASSHTGLAKINEQFF.

The V and J genes are TRBV7-9 and TRBJ1-2; TRBD1 matches at 11 bases. V lost 6 bases and J lost 8; bases outside the gene matches: 8. The CDR3 is made up of 14 amino acids. Germline CDR1 reads SEHNR; CDR2 reads FQNEAQ (reference sequence). CDR3 nucleotide sequence: TGTGCCAGCAGTTCTGGACAGGGGGCGGAAGGCTACACCTTC. Translated, it gives CASSSGQGAEGYTF.

Sample share makes this clone medium-sized (0.01 to 0.1%). This chain uses TRBV7-8 with TRBJ2-7; maybe TRBD1 (5 bases). V gave up 3 bases and J gave up 3 bases, with 12 bases separating them. Germline assignment: CDR1 SGHVS and CDR2 FQNEAQ. The CDR3 has 14 amino acids. The CDR3 loop reads CASSLGHLYYEQYF. CDR3 coding DNA: TGTGCCAGCAGCTTGGGGCACCTATACTACGAGCAGTACTTC.

The genes are TRBV19 and TRBJ2-1, with TRBD2 matching over 10 bases. Trimming cost V 4 bases and J 2 bases; bases outside gene matches: 2. Germline CDR1 is LNHDA and CDR2 is SQIVND (reference sequence). The CDR3 loop spans 15 amino acids. The CDR3 sequence: CASSTSGSAYNEQFF. CDR3 nucleotide sequence: TGTGCCAGTAGTACTAGCGGGAGCGCCTACAATGAGCAGTTCTTC.